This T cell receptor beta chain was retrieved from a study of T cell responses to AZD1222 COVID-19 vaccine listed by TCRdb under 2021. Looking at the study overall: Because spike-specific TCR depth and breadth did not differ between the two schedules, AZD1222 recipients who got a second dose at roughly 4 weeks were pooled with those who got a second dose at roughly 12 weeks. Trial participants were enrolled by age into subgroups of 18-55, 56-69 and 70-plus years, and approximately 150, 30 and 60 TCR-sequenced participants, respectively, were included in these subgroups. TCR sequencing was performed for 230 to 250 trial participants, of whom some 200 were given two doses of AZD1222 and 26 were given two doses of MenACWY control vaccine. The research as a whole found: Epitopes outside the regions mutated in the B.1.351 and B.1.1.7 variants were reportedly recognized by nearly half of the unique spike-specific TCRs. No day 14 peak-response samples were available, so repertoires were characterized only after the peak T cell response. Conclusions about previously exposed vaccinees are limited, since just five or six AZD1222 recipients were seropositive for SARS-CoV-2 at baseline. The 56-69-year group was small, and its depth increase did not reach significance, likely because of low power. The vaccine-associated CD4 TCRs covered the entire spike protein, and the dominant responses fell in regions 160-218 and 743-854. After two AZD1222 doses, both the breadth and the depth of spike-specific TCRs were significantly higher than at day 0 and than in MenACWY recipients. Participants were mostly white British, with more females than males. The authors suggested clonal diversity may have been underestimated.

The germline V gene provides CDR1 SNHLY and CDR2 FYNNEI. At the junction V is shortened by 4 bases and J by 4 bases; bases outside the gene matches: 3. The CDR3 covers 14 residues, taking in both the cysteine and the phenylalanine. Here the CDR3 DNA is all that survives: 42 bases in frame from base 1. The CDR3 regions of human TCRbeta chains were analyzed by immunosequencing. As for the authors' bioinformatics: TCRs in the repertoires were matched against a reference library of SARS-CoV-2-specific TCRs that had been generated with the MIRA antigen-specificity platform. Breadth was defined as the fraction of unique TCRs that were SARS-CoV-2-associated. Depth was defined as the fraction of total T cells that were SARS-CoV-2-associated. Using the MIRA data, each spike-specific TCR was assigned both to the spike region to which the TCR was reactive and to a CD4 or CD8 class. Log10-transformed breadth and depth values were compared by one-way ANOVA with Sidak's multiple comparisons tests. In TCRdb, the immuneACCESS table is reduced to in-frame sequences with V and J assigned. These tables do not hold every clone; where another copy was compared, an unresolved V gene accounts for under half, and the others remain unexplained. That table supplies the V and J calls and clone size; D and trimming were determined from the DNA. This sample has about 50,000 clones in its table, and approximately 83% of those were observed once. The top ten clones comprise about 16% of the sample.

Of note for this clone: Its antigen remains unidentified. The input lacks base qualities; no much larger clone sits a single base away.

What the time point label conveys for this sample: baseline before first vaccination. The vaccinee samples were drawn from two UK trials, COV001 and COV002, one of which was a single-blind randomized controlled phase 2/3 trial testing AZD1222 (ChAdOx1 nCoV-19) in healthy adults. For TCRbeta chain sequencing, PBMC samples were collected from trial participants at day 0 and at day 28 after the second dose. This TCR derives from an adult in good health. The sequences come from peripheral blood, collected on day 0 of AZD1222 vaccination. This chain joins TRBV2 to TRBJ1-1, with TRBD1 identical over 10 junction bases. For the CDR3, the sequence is CASSGQGAITEAFF. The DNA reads TGTGCCAGCAGTGGACAGGGGGCGATCACTGAAGCTTTCTTT.